This record looks at one TCR beta chain sequence and its context. This sample is part of a study of T cells in Graves' hyperthyroidism and ophthalmopathy. Study details: Peripheral blood specimens were obtained at initial diagnosis, prior to any treatment.

TCR beta CDR3 region amplification was performed from RNA transcripts. Carried out on the TCR CDR3, a first-round RT-PCR used the HTBI primer set. TCRdb independently ran MiXCR on the multiplex PCR reads; one entry per CDR3 protein. This sample has 550,000 to 800,000 distinct CDR3 sequences, with 16% found just once. The authors deemed Graves' hyperthyroidism stable absent ophthalmopathy progression within 18 months. Each patient was aged 18 to 65 and had newly diagnosed hyperthyroidism of under 2 months' duration. Uncontrolled infection, other autoimmune disease, pregnancy or lactation disqualified patients from enrolment. The CDR3 spans 15 residues. After removal of 0 bases from V and 5 bases from J, the junction contained 5 bases not matched to a gene. From germline, CDR1 is MNHNS and CDR2 SASEGT.

Sequencing was performed on blood. The clonotype comes from a man aged 18 to 30 with Graves' hyperthyroidism. The rearrangement uses TRBV6-1 and TRBJ2-5, with 8 bases matching TRBD2. This chain's CDR3 is CASSEAGLAGETQYF. The CDR3 nucleotides are TGTGCCAGCAGTGAAGCTGGACTAGCCGGGGAGACCCAGTACTTC.